One sample yielded the 17 T cell receptor beta chains listed below, sequenced in a study of blood T cells in healthy people across ages (dated by TCRdb to between 2015 and 2017). The receptor library was made with 5' RACE. Data came from an Illumina HiSeq 2500. A second roughly 6 to 12 cycle PCR used a sample-barcoded 5' primer and a J-beta primer mix. Using fastp at Q25 and MiXCR, TCRdb reprocessed the public reads and kept productive beta chains. Every CDR3 protein is listed once, alongside the most common genes and DNA of its rows. Present in this sample are 800,000 to 1,000,000 distinct CDR3 sequences, around 49% of which were seen just once. Under 15% of the sample is taken by the ten largest. Material for sequencing was blood. The receptors come from a man aged 30 to 39 in good health.

This clonotype was counted a few times. V gene TRBV25-1 combines with J gene TRBJ1-4; D is ambiguous. Trimming left V 1 base short and J 2 bases short, with 14 bases between. The CDR3 is 17 amino acids. Looked up from germline, CDR1 is MGHDK and CDR2 is SYGVNS. DNA for the CDR3: TGTGCCAGCAGTGAATGGGTCGGTAGGACGACTAATGAAAAACTGTTTTTT. As protein: CASSEWVGRTTNEKLFF. Full variable domain (missing parts from reference TRBV25-1 and TRBJ1-4): EADIYQTPRYLVIGTGKKITLECSQTMGHDKMYWYQQDPGMELHLIHYSYGVNSTEKGDLSSESTVSRIRTEHFPLTLESARPSHTSQYLCASSEWVGRTTNEKLFFGSGTQLSVL.

The chain has TRBV3-1 and TRBJ1-3; perhaps TRBD1 as D (5 bases). Trimming removed 4 bases at V and 7 bases at J, with 17 bases between. Germline CDR1 reads LGHDT; CDR2 reads YNNKEL (reference sequence). CDR3 length: 15 amino acids. CDR3 amino acids: CASSPRGQGRNTIYF. DNA of the CDR3: TGTGCCAGCAGCCCCAGAGGGCAGGGTCGGAACACCATATATTTT.

The V and J genes are TRBV6-6 and TRBJ2-1; TRBD1 matches at 8 bases. Germline-derived CDR1 and CDR2 are MNHNY and SVGAGI (reference sequence). There are 14 residues in the CDR3. V was pared by 6 bases and J by 10 bases, with 11 bases of the junction left unmatched. CDR3 DNA sequence: TGTGCCAGCAGCGAACAGGGGGAGGCCTACGAGCAGTTCTTC. As protein: CASSEQGEAYEQFF.

V usage is TRBV10-3 and J usage is TRBJ1-2, with unresolved D. The germline V and J ends were trimmed by 0 bases and 0 bases, with 8 bases remaining between them. From germline, CDR1 is ENHRY and CDR2 SYGVKD. The CDR3 runs 15 residues. The CDR3 DNA follows: TGTGCCATCAGTGAGTCCGGGGATCCTAACTATGGCTACACCTTC. It specifies CAISESGDPNYGYTF.

This rearrangement joins TRBV4-1 to TRBJ2-3; TRBD2 matches 11 bases. V was clipped by 2 bases and J by 2 bases; unmatched bases: 3. Germline assignment: CDR1 MGHRA and CDR2 YSYEKL. The CDR3 totals 16 residues. The DNA of the CDR3 is TGCGCCAGCAGCCAATTAGCGGGGGGGTTCACAGATACGCAGTATTTT. Translation: CASSQLAGGFTDTQYF.

This rearrangement joins TRBV25-1 to TRBJ2-3; TRBD2 matches at 11 bases. CDR3 length: 13 residues. Germline V lookup: CDR1 MGHDK, CDR2 SYGVNS. The trim removed 4 bases at V and 9 bases at J, leaving 3 bases unmatched. As DNA, the CDR3 is TGTGCCAGCAGTGCTAGCGGGGGGACCACGCAGTATTTT. Translated, it gives CASSASGGTTQYF.

The gene calls are TRBV20-1 and TRBJ2-1; 10 positions agree with TRBD2. V lost 3 bases and J lost 10; bases outside the gene matches: 18. CDR1 DFQATT and CDR2 SNEGSKA come from the germline V gene (reference sequence). The CDR3 loop spans 17 amino acids. Written as DNA, the CDR3 is TGCAGTGCTAGGACGACAGGGAAGCCTAGCGGGAGAAGGGAGCAGTTCTTC. Encoded protein: CSARTTGKPSGRREQFF.

The rearrangement uses TRBV11-2 and TRBJ1-4; D gene unclear. Germline V gene data show CDR1 as SGHAT and CDR2 as FQNNGV. V gave up 0 bases and J gave up 5 bases, with 10 bases separating them. The CDR3 runs 15 residues. The CDR3 protein is CASSLDRFRNEKLFF. In DNA, the CDR3 is TGTGCCAGCAGCTTAGATCGATTCCGGAATGAAAAACTGTTTTTT.

The table lists this clonotype with many counts. V usage is TRBV6-5 and J usage is TRBJ2-7; 8 nucleotides match TRBD1. The CDR3 has 15 amino acids. The J segment lost 4 bases and the V segment lost 3 bases, leaving 8 bases of the junction unmatched. Per germline, CDR1 MNHEY and CDR2 SVGAGI. CDR3 coding DNA: TGTGCCAGCAGTTATGTCCAGGGGGCCTCATACGAGCAGTACTTC. It codes for CASSYVQGASYEQYF.

This clonotype was detected only once. This chain connects TRBV12-3 or TRBV12-4 to TRBJ2-7, with 8 bases identical to TRBD2. Judging by the DNA end, TRBJ2-5 fits better; the J call may be wrong. The CDR3 is 15 residues long. CDR3 protein: CASSFYRGGTETQYF. The CDR3 DNA reads as TGTGCCAGCAGTTTTTACCGGGGGGGGACAGAGACCCAGTACTTC.

CDR3 DNA: TGTGCCAGCAGTATGATCCAGGGGATTCTCCAAGAGACCCAGTACTTC. This sequence encodes CASSMIQGILQETQYF. The chain uses TRBV6-6 and TRBJ2-5, with D perhaps TRBD1 (6 bases). The CDR3 has 16 residues. The germline V gene encodes CDR1 MNHNY and CDR2 SVGAGI (reference sequence). The V and J ends lost 5 bases and 1 base respectively, with 17 bases between them.

The rearrangement joins TRBV15 to TRBJ2-7; unclear D gene. Per the germline V gene, CDR1 is LNHNV and CDR2 is YYDKDF (reference sequence). There are 15 residues in the CDR3. V dropped 0 bases and J dropped 0 bases, with 9 bases sitting between them. Here the CDR3 DNA reads TGTGCCACCAGCAGAGATCTCGGCAGCTCCTACGAGCAGTACTTC. This encodes CATSRDLGSSYEQYF.

The chain has TRBV4-1 and TRBJ2-1, with D perhaps assigned TRBD1 or TRBD2 (5 bases each). V shed 1 base and J shed 9 bases, with 16 bases lying between them. The length of the CDR3 is 15 residues. The germline CDR1 and CDR2 sequences are MGHRA and YSYEKL. DNA of the CDR3: TGCGCCAGCAGCCAAGTTCTTCAGGATGGGGGTGAGCAGTTCTTC. Protein: CASSQVLQDGGEQFF.

This clonotype has a handful of counts. This chain connects TRBV2 to TRBJ2-1; weak D call: TRBD2 (5 bases). Germline V gene lookup returns CDR1 SNHLY and CDR2 FYNNEI. The V end lost 6 bases, the J end lost 0 bases, and 12 bases lay between the germline ends. This CDR3 comprises 15 residues. Here the CDR3 DNA reads TGTGCCAGCAGACTATCTCGGGGCTCCTACAATGAGCAGTTCTTC. Encoded protein: CASRLSRGSYNEQFF.

The gene calls are TRBV6-5 and TRBJ2-6, with 12 nucleotides matching TRBD2. The germline V gene has CDR1 MNHEY and CDR2 SVGAGI. Trimming cost V 2 bases and J 3 bases; bases outside gene matches: 5. The CDR3 spans 18 residues. CDR3 coding DNA: TGTGCCAGCAGTTACCTACTAGCGGGGGGTTTTGGGGCCAACGTCCTGACTTTC. It codes for CASSYLLAGGFGANVLTF.

This rearrangement joins TRBV9 to TRBJ1-2; D not certain. Per germline, CDR1 SGDLS and CDR2 YYNGEE. V was clipped by 0 bases and J by 7 bases, with 10 bases between them. This CDR3 spans 13 amino acids. CDR3 protein: CASSVERGGGYTF. CDR3 nucleotides: TGTGCCAGCAGCGTAGAGCGGGGTGGTGGCTACACCTTC.

For this clonotype: A read error may account for a junction end that differs from germline. This chain links TRBV11-3 with TRBJ2-5; D uncertain. The CDR3 covers 13 residues. The germline V gene has CDR1 SGHNT and CDR2 YENEEA. The CDR3 DNA is TGTACCAGCAGCTTAGACTGGCAAGAGACCCAGTACTTC. Protein sequence: CTSSLDWQETQYF.